The text below deals with one T cell receptor beta chain. Its antigen remains unidentified. This specimen comes from a study of cytomegalovirus exposure and HLA in healthy donors. Overall study results and limits: Certain indistinguishable V segments, among them TRBV6-2 and TRBV6-3, were excluded. The only immune exposure information that was available was CMV serostatus.

Primers included in the PCR were 60 Vbeta and 13 Jbeta primers. TCRdb's table, derived via immunoSEQ multiplex PCR, lists solely in-frame clones and lacks some. Among roughly 100,000 clones listed, around two thirds were seen once. Germline loops: CDR1 SGHNT, CDR2 YYREEE (reference sequence). The CDR3 totals 14 residues. The V gene lost 3 bases and the J gene lost 4 bases, with 13 bases spanning the gap. The rearrangement uses TRBV5-4 and TRBJ1-2, with a weak D call TRBD1 (6 bases). The clonotype comes from a man younger than 45 in good health and CMV-seropositive. Sample: PBMCs. CDR3 DNA: TGTGCCAGCAGCTCACAGGGAGAGGTCTATGGCTACACCTTC. Translation gives CASSSQGEVYGYTF.